These 24 T cell receptor beta chains were all obtained from the same sample, sequenced in a study of cytomegalovirus exposure and HLA in healthy donors. Vbeta (60) and Jbeta (13) primers were used in the PCR. Libraries were prepared by immunoSEQ multiplex PCR; TCRdb keeps only in-frame clonotypes and omits some of them. Here the sample spans about 130,000 clones, roughly 77% being singletons. The specimen sequenced was PBMCs. The receptors stem from a man aged 30 to 45 in good health.

Only a few counts were recorded for this clone. The V call is TRBV29-1, the J call TRBJ2-5, with TRBD1 matching 7 bases. V was pared by 6 bases and J by 5 bases, with 9 bases of the junction left unmatched. The CDR3 loop spans 13 amino acids. Per germline, CDR1 SQVTM and CDR2 ANQGSEA. CDR3 sequence: CSVTRQGAETQYF. The CDR3 DNA reads as TGCAGCGTAACCCGACAGGGTGCGGAGACCCAGTACTTC.

This chain connects TRBV5-5 to TRBJ2-1; TRBD2 matches 7 bases. Germline V lookup: CDR1 SGHKS, CDR2 YYEKEE (reference sequence). The CDR3 covers 14 residues. Losses at the gene ends were 2 bases for V and 2 bases for J; bases not matched to a gene: 1. The CDR3 coding sequence is TGTGCCAGCAGCTTTCGGGGGGCCTACAATGAGCAGTTCTTC. Translating it yields CASSFRGAYNEQFF.

V gene TRBV4-1 combines with J gene TRBJ1-1; 9 positions agree with TRBD1. The CDR3 loop spans 15 amino acids. V shed 4 bases and J 1 base; nucleotides not matched to a gene: 4. In germline, CDR1 is MGHRA, CDR2 YSYEKL. CDR3 DNA: TGCGCCAGCAGCCGCGGACAGGGGAGGAACACTGAAGCTTTCTTT. Translating it yields CASSRGQGRNTEAFF.

This clone was counted between two and nine times. The J gene is TRBJ2-7, the V gene TRBV6-5, with a weak D call TRBD1 (6 bases). The CDR3 contains 14 residues. CDR1 and CDR2 (germline): MNHEY, SVGAGI. The V and J ends lost 3 bases and 5 bases respectively, with 14 bases between them. The CDR3 coding sequence is TGTGCCAGCAGTTATAACCGCAGGGGCCACGAGCAGTACTTC. This codes for CASSYNRRGHEQYF.

This clone was observed a few times. The gene calls are TRBV6-1 and TRBJ2-7; possibly TRBD1 for D (6 bases). The V and J ends lost 3 bases and 3 bases respectively, with 15 bases between them. The germline CDR1 and CDR2 sequences are MNHNS and SASEGT. The CDR3 length is 15 residues. Written as DNA, the CDR3 is TGTGCCAGCAGTGAGGGGGCAGGGCCCTACTACGAGCAGTACTTC. Encoded protein: CASSEGAGPYYEQYF.

The chain couples TRBV6-5 to TRBJ1-3, with a possible D match to TRBD1 (6 bases). The CDR3 loop spans 14 amino acids. Germline values: CDR1 MNHEY, CDR2 SVGAGI. V lost 7 bases and J 3 bases, leaving 13 bases between the germline ends. CDR3: CASIPPRGGNTIYF. CDR3 sequence (DNA): TGTGCCAGCATTCCCCCCAGGGGTGGAAACACCATATATTTT.

The rearrangement uses TRBV10-1 and TRBJ2-1; 16 bases map to TRBD2. Germline-derived CDR1 and CDR2 are WNHNN and SYGVQD (reference sequence). This CDR3 comprises 20 residues. Trimming took 5 bases from V and 2 from J; bases not matched to a gene: 12. The CDR3 bases are TGCGCCAGCAGTCACCGACCGGGACTAGCGGGAGGGCCTGCCTACAATGAGCAGTTCTTC. Its protein is CASSHRPGLAGGPAYNEQFF.

The V gene is TRBV12-5, the J gene TRBJ2-2; 12 positions agree with TRBD2. The CDR3 is made up of 19 amino acids. Germline values: CDR1 LGHNT, CDR2 FRNRAP. The V gene end was trimmed by 8 bases and the J gene end by 4 bases; junction bases not matched to a gene: 17. CDR3: CASPAGTSGWEVGTGELFF. The DNA for the CDR3 is TGTGCTAGTCCGGCCGGGACTAGCGGGTGGGAGGTTGGCACCGGGGAGCTGTTTTTT.

The chain carries TRBV27 and TRBJ2-1; TRBD2 matches at 12 bases. This CDR3 contains 15 residues. The germline CDR1 and CDR2 sequences are MNHEY and SMNVEV (reference sequence). J lost 7 bases, V lost 5 bases, and 6 bases had no gene match. CDR3: CASSPRGLAGNEQFF. The CDR3 DNA reads as TGTGCCAGCAGTCCGCGGGGACTAGCGGGTAATGAGCAGTTCTTC.

The rearrangement links TRBV7-3 to TRBJ2-2, with 10 nucleotides matching TRBD1. The CDR3 length is 16 residues. Trimming took 5 bases from V and 4 from J; bases not matched to a gene: 7. The germline V gene has CDR1 SGHTA and CDR2 FQGTGA. Here the CDR3 DNA reads TGTGCCAGCAGCCTCCCGTGGGACAGGGGCACCGGGGAGCTGTTTTTT. Translated, it gives CASSLPWDRGTGELFF.

V and J are TRBV10-1 and TRBJ2-7, with 13 bases lining up with TRBD2. Germline CDR1 is WNHNN and CDR2 is SYGVQD (reference sequence). The CDR3 extends over 17 amino acids. With V trimmed by 2 bases and J by 6 bases, 10 bases remained unmatched. The CDR3 nucleotides are TGCGCCAGCAGTGAGACCCAGGGACTAGCGGGAAATCTCGAGCAGTACTTC. Its translation is CASSETQGLAGNLEQYF.

In its sample, this clone was seen once. J is TRBJ2-1 and V is TRBV7-9, with TRBD2 matching over 11 bases. CDR3 length: 15 amino acids. Germline V CDR1 and CDR2: SEHNR, FQNEAQ (reference sequence). The V segment lost 3 bases and the J segment 9 bases; nucleotides outside the gene matches: 7. CDR3 nucleotide sequence: TGTGCCAGCAGCTTGTTCCTAGCGGGAGGTGGTGAGCAGTTCTTC. Residues: CASSLFLAGGGEQFF.

The CDR3 spells CASSEWGRSNQPQHF. The CDR3 DNA sequence: TGTGCCAGCAGTGAGTGGGGGCGAAGCAATCAGCCCCAGCATTTT. This rearrangement joins TRBV2 to TRBJ1-5, with D possibly being TRBD1 (6 bases). Trimming took off 3 bases at V and 1 base at J, with 10 bases between the two ends. This CDR3 is built from 15 residues. Per the germline V gene, CDR1 is SNHLY and CDR2 is FYNNEI.

The V call is TRBV5-1, the J call TRBJ2-3, with TRBD2 matching over 13 bases. There are 16 residues in the CDR3. The germline V gene encodes CDR1 SGHRS and CDR2 YFSETQ. J lost 5 bases, V lost 1 base, and 4 bases had no gene match. As DNA, the CDR3 is TGCGCCAGCAGCTTGACCTGGACTAGCGGGAGAGATACGCAGTATTTT. Translating gives CASSLTWTSGRDTQYF.

V and J are TRBV19 and TRBJ1-1; D uncertain. The germline V and J ends were trimmed by 6 bases and 3 bases, with 14 bases remaining between them. CDR3 length: 14 residues. The germline V gene has CDR1 LNHDA and CDR2 SQIVND (reference sequence). CDR3: CASRPGREDTEAFF. In DNA form, the CDR3 reads TGTGCCAGTAGGCCTGGGAGGGAAGACACTGAAGCTTTCTTT.

This chain connects TRBV1 to TRBJ1-5; the D call in the table, TRBD1, was not verified against the DNA. TRBV1 has pseudogene status. This CDR3 contains 16 residues. For the CDR3, the DNA is TGCACCAGCAGCCAAGGGTTCCCAGGGAGCAATCAGCCCCAGCATTTT. Translated, it gives CTSSQGFPGSNQPQHF.

Concerning this clone: At one of its ends the junction is not consistent with the germline gene, which may arise from a read error. The chain couples TRBV7-9 to TRBJ1-2; D is unclear. The V gene's germline CDR1 is SEHNR and CDR2 FQNEAQ (reference sequence). The CDR3 runs to 14 residues. Written as DNA, the CDR3 is TGTTCCAGCAGCTCCACCCCATCCCCGGGGGGCTACACCTTC. Amino acids: CSSSSTPSPGGYTF.

This clone was seen a few times. The CDR3 is CAWSLLAGGLSGELFF. Here the CDR3 DNA reads TGTGCCTGGAGTCTGCTGGCGGGAGGGCTATCCGGGGAGCTGTTTTTT. This sequence joins TRBV30 and TRBJ2-2; 9 nucleotides match TRBD2. Trimming at V came to 2 bases and at J to 6 bases, leaving 10 bases not matched to a gene. This CDR3 has 16 amino acids. The germline CDR1 and CDR2 sequences are GTSNPN and SVGIG (reference sequence).

The rearrangement uses TRBV10-1 and TRBJ2-7, with a possible D match to TRBD2 (5 bases). This CDR3 spans 12 amino acids. Germline values: CDR1 WNHNN, CDR2 SYGVQD (reference sequence). The V gene lost 3 bases and the J gene lost 3 bases, with 6 bases spanning the gap. CDR3 nucleotides: TGCGCCAGCAGTGACGGGATCTACGAGCAGTACTTC. It encodes CASSDGIYEQYF.

The chain recombines TRBV13 with TRBJ1-4, with a tentative D call TRBD1 (5 bases). Trimming took 5 bases from V and 8 from J, leaving 15 bases between them. The CDR3 has 14 amino acids. The germline gives CDR1 PRHDT, CDR2 FYEKMQ (reference sequence). The CDR3 sequence: CASSTTRGSEKLFF. The CDR3, as DNA: TGTGCCAGCAGCACTACTCGGGGGAGCGAAAAACTGTTTTTT.

This clone was detected only a few times. This sequence joins TRBV7-9 and TRBJ2-1; 7 bases map to TRBD2. CDR1 and CDR2 (germline): SEHNR, FQNEAQ (reference sequence). The CDR3 is 14 amino acids. The trim removed 1 base at V and 5 bases at J, leaving 2 bases unmatched. Here the CDR3 DNA reads TGTGCCAGCAGCTTAGGGGGAGGGAACAATGAGCAGTTCTTC. This translates into CASSLGGGNNEQFF. Full variable domain (outside the CDR3, taken from reference TRBV7-9 and TRBJ2-1): DTGVSQNPRHKITKRGQNVTFRCDPISEHNRLYWYRQTLGQGPEFLTYFQNEAQLEKSRLLSDRFSAERPKGSFSTLEIQRTEQGDSAMYLCASSLGGGNNEQFFGPGTRLTVL.

A single count supports this clone. The chain is built from TRBV5-6 and TRBJ2-2; 8 positions match TRBD1. V lost 3 bases, J lost 8 bases, and 18 bases stayed unmatched. The CDR3 is 18 amino acids. CDR1 is SGHDT and CDR2 is YYEEEE in the germline V gene. The CDR3 nucleotides read TGTGCCAGCAGCTCCAGGCGCTTGACAGGGGTTGGTCGGGGGGAGCTGTTTTTT. Encoded protein: CASSSRRLTGVGRGELFF.

Only one count was recorded for this clone. A read error may account for a junction end that differs from germline. The V and J genes are TRBV7-9 and TRBJ1-1, with D possibly being TRBD1 (5 bases). The germline gives CDR1 SEHNR, CDR2 FQNEAQ (reference sequence). The CDR3 totals 12 residues. The CDR3 sequence: CSSSLGGTEAFF. CDR3 nucleotides: TGTTCCAGCAGCCTCGGGGGCACTGAAGCTTTCTTT. Full variable domain (remainder filled in from reference TRBV7-9 and TRBJ1-1): DTGVSQNPRHKITKRGQNVTFRCDPISEHNRLYWYRQTLGQGPEFLTYFQNEAQLEKSRLLSDRFSAERPKGSFSTLEIQRTEQGDSAMYLCSSSLGGTEAFFGQGTRLTVV.

This clone was seen only once. This chain joins TRBV18 and TRBJ2-7; 8 nucleotides match TRBD2. The trim removed 2 bases at V and 6 bases at J, leaving 3 bases unmatched. In germline, CDR1 is KGHSH, CDR2 LQKENI. The CDR3 loop spans 13 amino acids. The CDR3 protein is CASSPSLAGEQYF. The DNA of the CDR3 is TGTGCCAGCTCACCATCGCTAGCGGGCGAGCAGTACTTC.